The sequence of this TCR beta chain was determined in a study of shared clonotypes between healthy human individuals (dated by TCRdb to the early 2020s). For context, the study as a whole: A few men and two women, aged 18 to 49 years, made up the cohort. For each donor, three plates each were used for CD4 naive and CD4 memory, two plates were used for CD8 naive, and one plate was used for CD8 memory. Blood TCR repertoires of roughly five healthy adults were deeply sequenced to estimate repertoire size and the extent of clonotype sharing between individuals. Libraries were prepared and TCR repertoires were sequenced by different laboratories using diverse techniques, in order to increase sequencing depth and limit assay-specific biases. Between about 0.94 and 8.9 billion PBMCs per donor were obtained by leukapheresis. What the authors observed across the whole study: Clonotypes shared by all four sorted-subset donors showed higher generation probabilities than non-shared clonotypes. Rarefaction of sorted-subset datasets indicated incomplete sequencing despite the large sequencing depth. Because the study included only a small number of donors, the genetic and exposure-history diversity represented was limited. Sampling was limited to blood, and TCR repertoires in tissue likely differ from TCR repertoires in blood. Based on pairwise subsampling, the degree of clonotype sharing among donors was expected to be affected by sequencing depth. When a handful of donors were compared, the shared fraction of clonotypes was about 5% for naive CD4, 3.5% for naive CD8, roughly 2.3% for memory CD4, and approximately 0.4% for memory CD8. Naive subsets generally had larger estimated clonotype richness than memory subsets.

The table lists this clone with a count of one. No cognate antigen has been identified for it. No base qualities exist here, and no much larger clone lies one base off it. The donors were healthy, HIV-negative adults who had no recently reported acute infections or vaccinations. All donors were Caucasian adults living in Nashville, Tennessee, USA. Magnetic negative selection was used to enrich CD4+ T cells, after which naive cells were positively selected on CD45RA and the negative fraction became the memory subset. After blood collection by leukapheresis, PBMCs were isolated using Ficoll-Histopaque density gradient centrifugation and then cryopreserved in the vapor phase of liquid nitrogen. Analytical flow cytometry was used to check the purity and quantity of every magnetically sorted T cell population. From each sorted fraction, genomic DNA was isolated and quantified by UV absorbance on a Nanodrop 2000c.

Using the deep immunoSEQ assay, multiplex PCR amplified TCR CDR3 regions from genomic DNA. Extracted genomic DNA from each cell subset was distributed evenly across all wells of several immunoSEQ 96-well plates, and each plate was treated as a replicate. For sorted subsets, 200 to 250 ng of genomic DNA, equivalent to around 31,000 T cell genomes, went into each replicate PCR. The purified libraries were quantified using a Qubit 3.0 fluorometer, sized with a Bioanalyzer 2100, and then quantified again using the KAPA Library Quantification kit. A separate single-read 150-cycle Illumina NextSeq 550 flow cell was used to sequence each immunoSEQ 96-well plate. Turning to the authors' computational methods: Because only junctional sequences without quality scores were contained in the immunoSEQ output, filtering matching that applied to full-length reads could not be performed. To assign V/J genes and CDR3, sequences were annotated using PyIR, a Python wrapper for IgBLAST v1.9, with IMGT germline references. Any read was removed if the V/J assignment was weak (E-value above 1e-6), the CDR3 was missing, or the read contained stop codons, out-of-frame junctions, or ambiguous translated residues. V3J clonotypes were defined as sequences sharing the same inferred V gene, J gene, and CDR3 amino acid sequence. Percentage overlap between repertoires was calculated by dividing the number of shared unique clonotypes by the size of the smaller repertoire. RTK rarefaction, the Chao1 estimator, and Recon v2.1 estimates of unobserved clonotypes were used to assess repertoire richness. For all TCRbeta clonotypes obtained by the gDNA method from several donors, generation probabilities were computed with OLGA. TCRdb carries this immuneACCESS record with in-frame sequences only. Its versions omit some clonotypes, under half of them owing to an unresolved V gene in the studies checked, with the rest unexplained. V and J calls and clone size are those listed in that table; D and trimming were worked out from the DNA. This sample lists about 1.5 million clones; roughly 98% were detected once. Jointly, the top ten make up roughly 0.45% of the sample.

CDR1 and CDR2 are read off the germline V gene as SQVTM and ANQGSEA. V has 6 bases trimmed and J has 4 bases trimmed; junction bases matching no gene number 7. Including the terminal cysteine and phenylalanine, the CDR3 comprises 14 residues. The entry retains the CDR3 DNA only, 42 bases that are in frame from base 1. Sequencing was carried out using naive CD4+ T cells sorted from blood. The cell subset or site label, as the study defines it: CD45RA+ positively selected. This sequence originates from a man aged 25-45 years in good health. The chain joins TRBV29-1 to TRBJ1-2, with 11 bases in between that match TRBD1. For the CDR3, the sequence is CSVFPGTGGYGYTF. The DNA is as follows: TGCAGCGTCTTCCCCGGGACAGGGGGCTATGGCTACACCTTC.